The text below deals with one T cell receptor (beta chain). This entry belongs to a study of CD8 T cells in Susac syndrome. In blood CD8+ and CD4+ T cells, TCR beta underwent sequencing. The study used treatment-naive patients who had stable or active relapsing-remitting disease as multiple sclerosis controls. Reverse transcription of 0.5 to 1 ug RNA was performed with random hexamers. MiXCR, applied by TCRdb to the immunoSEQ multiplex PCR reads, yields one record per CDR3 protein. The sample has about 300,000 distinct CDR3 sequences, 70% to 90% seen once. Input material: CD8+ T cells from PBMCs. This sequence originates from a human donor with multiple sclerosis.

For the CDR3, the DNA is TGTGCCAGCAGCGTAGATGAGGGTTGGAACACCGGGGAGCTGTTTTTT. Translating gives CASSVDEGWNTGELFF. The J gene is TRBJ2-2, the V gene TRBV9; a weak D match, TRBD2 (5 bases). Germline CDR1 and CDR2: SGDLS and YYNGEE. CDR3 length: 16 residues. Between the trimmed V and J ends, which lost 0 bases and 1 base, there was a span of 10 bases.